This is a list of T cell receptor beta chains from one sample in a study of blood T cell repertoires in COVID-19. Repertoires were generated with immunoSEQ multiplex PCR, while TCRdb's copy carries only in-frame clones and drops some. Here the sample spans some 85,000 clones, about 74% being singletons. Sequenced material: peripheral blood. These receptors were collected from a human donor in a cohort sampled during active COVID-19. Both conserved end residues are part of each CDR3. A D gene is named only where the DNA matches it firmly. For some rows the clone size is stated as once, few or many, or as a class when expanded; others skip it.

clone size,D gene,J gene,V gene,CDR3 DNA,CDR3 protein
many,TRBD1,TRBJ1-1,TRBV28,TGTGCCAGCAGGACGACAGGGGGGCGGAACACTGAAGCTTTCTTT,CASRTTGGRNTEAFF
NA,TRBD2,TRBJ2-2,TRBV3-1/TRBV3-2,TGTGCCAGCAGCCAAGTCGGGAGGGCCATTATCGGGGAGCTGTTTTTT,CASSQVGRAIIGELFF
NA,NA,TRBJ1-5,TRBV10-2,TGCGCCAGCAGTGAGCCCTCAAGGGGACAGCCCCAGCATTTT,CASSEPSRGQPQHF
NA,NA,TRBJ2-7,TRBV28,TGTGCCAGCAGTTTCTTTCACGAGCAGTACTTC,CASSFFHEQYF
NA,NA,TRBJ2-2,TRBV7-9,TGTGCCAGCAGCTTCTCCCAGGGTTTCTACACCGGGGAGCTGTTTTTT,CASSFSQGFYTGELFF
NA,NA,TRBJ2-2,TRBV7-9,TGTGCCAGCAGCACAAAGCCCGGGACATCGGAAGGAGTCGGGGAGCTGTTTTTT,CASSTKPGTSEGVGELFF
NA,NA,TRBJ1-1,TRBV7-8,TGTGCCAGCAGCCCGGGGGGCCGAGGGAACACTGAAGCTTTCTTT,CASSPGGRGNTEAFF
many,NA,TRBJ1-6,TRBV30,TGTGCCTGTCCTACCTCGAGCAGGGACTGGCCCCTCCACTTT,CACPTSSRDWPLHF
NA,TRBD1,TRBJ2-7,TRBV5-4,TGTGCCAGCAGCGGCGGACAGGGGAGGTTCGAGCAGTACTTC,CASSGGQGRFEQYF
few,TRBD2,TRBJ2-3,TRBV4-3,TGCGCCAGCAGCCAAGCAGCGGGAGGGGGTTACACAGATACGCAGTATTTT,CASSQAAGGGYTDTQYF
NA,NA,TRBJ2-4,TRBV3-1/TRBV3-2,TGTGCCAGCAGCCAGAGAACCTTAGCCAAAAACATTCAGTACTTC,CASSQRTLAKNIQYF
NA,NA,TRBJ2-1,TRBV7-2,TGTGCCAGCAGCCTGGCGGGCTACTACAATGAGCAGTTCTTC,CASSLAGYYNEQFF
many,NA,TRBJ1-5,TRBV21-1,TGTGCCAGCAGCTGGACAGGGGGCAATCAGCCCCAGCATTTT,CASSWTGGNQPQHF
NA,TRBD1,TRBJ2-1,TRBV7-8,TGTGCCAGCAGCCCTCGACAGGGGACCAATGAGCAGTTCTTC,CASSPRQGTNEQFF
NA,TRBD2,TRBJ2-2,TRBV5-1,TGCGCCAGCAGCTATAAAAGTGGGACTAGCGGGACCGGGGAGCTGTTTTTT,CASSYKSGTSGTGELFF
NA,TRBD1,TRBJ1-2,TRBV28,TGTGCCAGCAGTCCACCCCGGGGGACAGGGGACTATGGCTACACCTTC,CASSPPRGTGDYGYTF
NA,NA,TRBJ2-5,TRBV6-6,TGTGCCAGCAGTTACTCTGTTCAGACTTACGGAGAGACCCAGTACTTC,CASSYSVQTYGETQYF
NA,NA,TRBJ2-7,TRBV10-3,TGTGCCATCAGTGAGGGGGACAACTCCTACGAGCAGTACTTC,CAISEGDNSYEQYF
NA,NA,TRBJ2-5,TRBV5-4,TGTGCCAGCAGCTCGTCGCAGGGTCTTTGGGAGACCCAGTACTTC,CASSSSQGLWETQYF
few,NA,TRBJ1-6,TRBV7-9,TGTGCCAGCAGCTCGGGGACTGCCAAGGACTTTAATTCACCCCTCCACTTT,CASSSGTAKDFNSPLHF
NA,TRBD2,TRBJ2-5,TRBV2,TGTGCCAGCAGTCCGGACTGGGGGGGGGAGACCCAGTACTTC,CASSPDWGGETQYF
few,TRBD1,TRBJ1-3,TRBV15,TGTGCCACCAGCCAAACAGGGGTAGGGGGATCCGGAAACACCATATATTTT,CATSQTGVGGSGNTIYF
NA,TRBD2,TRBJ2-1,TRBV28,TGTGCCAGCCTCCAAAATTGGGGGGGAAAAAATGAGCAGTTCTTC,CASLQNWGGKNEQFF
NA,TRBD2,TRBJ2-3,TRBV5-4,TGTGCCAGCAGCCGCGATTGGACTAGATACAATACGCAGTATTTT,CASSRDWTRYNTQYF
NA,TRBD1,TRBJ2-7,TRBV5-1,TGCGCCAGCAGCTTACAAGGGACAGGGGGTTCCTACGAGCAGTACTTC,CASSLQGTGGSYEQYF
NA,TRBD1,TRBJ2-2,TRBV19,TGTGCCAGTAGACGGGACAGGGTGACCGGGGAGCTGTTTTTT,CASRRDRVTGELFF
NA,TRBD2,TRBJ2-3,TRBV29-1,TGCAGCGTTGACACCACCTCGGGGGGGGGAACAGATACGCAGTATTTT,CSVDTTSGGGTDTQYF
NA,NA,TRBJ2-3,TRBV4-3,TGCGCCAGCAGCCAAGGGACACTGGTAATTCCAGATACGCAGTATTTT,CASSQGTLVIPDTQYF
once,TRBD1,TRBJ2-5,TRBV30,TGTGCCTGGAGTACGACAGGGGGCTTAGAGACCCAGTACTTC,CAWSTTGGLETQYF
NA,NA,TRBJ2-5,TRBV6-2/TRBV6-3,TGTGCCAGCAGTAGAGGGGGTGAGACCCAGTACTTC,CASSRGGETQYF
few,TRBD2,TRBJ2-2,TRBV15,TGTGCCACCAGCAGACCCTATCGGACTAGCGGAGGCCTAGAGAACACCGGGGAGCTGTTTTTT,CATSRPYRTSGGLENTGELFF
NA,TRBD1,TRBJ1-2,TRBV9,TGTGCCAGCAGCGTAGGGAGGGGGCAGGGCTACACCTTC,CASSVGRGQGYTF
NA,NA,TRBJ1-4,TRBV7-2,TGTGCCAGCAGCTCCGGGACTCATCCCAAAAAACTGTTTTTT,CASSSGTHPKKLFF
few,NA,TRBJ1-4,TRBV9,TGTGCCAGCAGCGTAGAGCCAACTAATGAAAAACTGTTTTTT,CASSVEPTNEKLFF
NA,NA,TRBJ2-7,TRBV28,TGTGCCAGCAGTCCAGGGGACATGCGCTCCTACGAGCAGTACTTC,CASSPGDMRSYEQYF
NA,TRBD1,TRBJ1-4,TRBV9,TGTGCCAGCAGCCCCTGGACAGGAGACAATGAAAAACTGTTTTTT,CASSPWTGDNEKLFF
NA,NA,TRBJ2-7,TRBV6-6,TGTGCCAGCACGGCAGGGATCTACGAGCAGTACTTC,CASTAGIYEQYF
NA,NA,TRBJ2-7,TRBV27,TGTGCCAGCAGCTCCAATTTGGCACCCGACGAGCAGTACTTC,CASSSNLAPDEQYF
NA,NA,TRBJ2-2,TRBV2,TGTGCCAGCAGTAGCCGGACGGGAACCGGGGAGCTGTTTTTT,CASSSRTGTGELFF
NA,TRBD1,TRBJ2-7,TRBV7-2,TGTGCCAGCAGCTTTCGGGACAGGGTATCGAGTGAGCAGTACTTC,CASSFRDRVSSEQYF
few,TRBD1,TRBJ1-2,TRBV29-1,TGCAGCGTTGAACAGGGGGCCGGTGGCTACACCTTC,CSVEQGAGGYTF
once,TRBD1,TRBJ1-6,TRBV28,TGTGCCAGCAGCCCTCCGGACAGGGGTTATTCACCCCTCCACTTT,CASSPPDRGYSPLHF
NA,NA,TRBJ2-3,TRBV5-1,TGCGCCAGCAGCTCCGAACCGGGTCACCCCACAGATACGCAGTATTTT,CASSSEPGHPTDTQYF
NA,NA,TRBJ2-2,TRBV7-3,TGTGCCAGCAGCTCGGCGAACACCGGGGAGCTGTTTTTT,CASSSANTGELFF
NA,TRBD2,TRBJ2-5,TRBV30,TGTGCCGCCCAAGCAGCGGGACAAGAGACCCAGTACTTC,CAAQAAGQETQYF
NA,NA,TRBJ1-5,TRBV7-6,TGTGCCAGCAGCCCGACAGGAATTGCGTTCGGCAATCAGCCCCAGCATTTT,CASSPTGIAFGNQPQHF
many,NA,TRBJ1-1,TRBV21-1,TGTGCCAGCAGGAAGGGGGACGAGAACACTGAAGCTTTCTTT,CASRKGDENTEAFF
NA,TRBD1,TRBJ1-5,TRBV2,TGTGCCAGCAGTAGGTCGGGACAGGGCTACAATCAGCCCCAGCATTTT,CASSRSGQGYNQPQHF
NA,TRBD2,TRBJ2-2,TRBV3-1/TRBV3-2,TGTGCCAGCAGCCGCTACGGGACTAGCAGACACACCGGGGAGCTGTTTTTT,CASSRYGTSRHTGELFF
NA,NA,TRBJ2-3,TRBV6-2/TRBV6-3,TGTGCCAGCAGTTACTTGAGGGCCAGAGATACGCAGTATTTT,CASSYLRARDTQYF
once,NA,TRBJ2-1,TRBV7-3,TGTGCCAGCAGCCAGACTACCTTGGAGAACAATGAGCAGTTCTTC,CASSQTTLENNEQFF
NA,TRBD1,TRBJ1-4,TRBV28,TGTGCCAGCTCACGTAGGGGACAGGGCGGAGAAAAACTGTTTTTT,CASSRRGQGGEKLFF